The 3 T cell receptor beta chains reported below all come from one sample, sequenced in a study of shared clonotypes between healthy human individuals. The method was immunoSEQ multiplex PCR; TCRdb's version includes in-frame clones alone and lacks a portion of them. The repertoire consists of approximately 740,000 clones, with over 65% occurring once and the leading ten covering over 1.5%. The sample comprised memory CD4+ T cells sorted from blood. Sample subset: CD45RA-negative fraction. All receptors derive from a woman in her twenties or thirties in good health.

Concerning this clone itself: Other DNA sequences in the same sample also yield this CDR3. V is TRBV10-3 and J is TRBJ1-5; TRBD1 agrees at 7 bases. Germline-derived CDR1 and CDR2 are ENHRY and SYGVKD. V dropped 11 bases and J dropped 4; count of bases not matched to a gene: 8. The CDR3 sequence is 13 residues long. CDR3 sequence (DNA): TGTGCCTCTCAGGGGGGACATAATCAGCCCCAGCATTTT. Its translation: CASQGGHNQPQHF.

The V and J genes are TRBV5-1 and TRBJ2-6, with no clear D. V was shortened by 4 bases and J by 0 bases, with 11 bases between the two germline ends. The CDR3 runs to 16 residues. Germline CDR1 is SGHRS and CDR2 is YFSETQ. The CDR3 DNA reads as TGCGCCAGCAGCGGCACGACGGACTCTGGGGCCAACGTCCTGACTTTC. Translating gives CASSGTTDSGANVLTF.

The genes are TRBV5-6 and TRBJ1-4; no reliable D call. The germline V gene has CDR1 SGHDT and CDR2 YYEEEE. The CDR3 contains 16 residues. Trimming stripped 5 bases from V and 1 base from J, with 15 bases between. This CDR3 is CASSLFSARTNEKLFF. CDR3 sequence (DNA): TGTGCCAGCAGTTTGTTCTCGGCGCGAACTAATGAAAAACTGTTTTTT.